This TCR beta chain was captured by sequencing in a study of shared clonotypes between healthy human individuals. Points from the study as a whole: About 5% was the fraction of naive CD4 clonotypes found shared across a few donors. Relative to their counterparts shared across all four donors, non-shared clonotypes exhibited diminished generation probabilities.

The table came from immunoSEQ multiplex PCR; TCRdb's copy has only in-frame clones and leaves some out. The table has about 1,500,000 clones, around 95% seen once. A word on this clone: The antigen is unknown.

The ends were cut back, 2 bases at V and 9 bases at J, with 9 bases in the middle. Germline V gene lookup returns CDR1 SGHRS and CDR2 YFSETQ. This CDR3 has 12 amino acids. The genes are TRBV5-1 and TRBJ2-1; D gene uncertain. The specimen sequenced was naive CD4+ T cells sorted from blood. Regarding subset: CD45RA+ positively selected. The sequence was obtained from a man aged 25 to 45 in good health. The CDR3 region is CASSFGQGEQFF. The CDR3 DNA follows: TGCGCCAGCAGCTTCGGGCAAGGTGAGCAGTTCTTC. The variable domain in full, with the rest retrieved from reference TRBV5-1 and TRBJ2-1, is KAGVTQTPRYLIKTRGQQVTLSCSPISGHRSVSWYQQTPGQGLQFLFEYFSETQRNKGNFPGRFSGRQFSNSRSEMNVSTLELGDSALYLCASSFGQGEQFFGPGTRLTVL.